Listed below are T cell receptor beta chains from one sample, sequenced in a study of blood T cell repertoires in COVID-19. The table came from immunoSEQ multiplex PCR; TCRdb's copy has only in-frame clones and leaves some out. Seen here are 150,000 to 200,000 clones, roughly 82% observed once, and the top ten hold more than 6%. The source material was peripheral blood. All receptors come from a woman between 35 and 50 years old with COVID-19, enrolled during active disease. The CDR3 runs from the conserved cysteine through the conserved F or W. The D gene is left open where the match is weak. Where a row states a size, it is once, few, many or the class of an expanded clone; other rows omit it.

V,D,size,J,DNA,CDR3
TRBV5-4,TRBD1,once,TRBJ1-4,TGTGCCAGCAGCCGGGACAGGGGGCGAGAAAAACTGTTTTTT,CASSRDRGREKLFF
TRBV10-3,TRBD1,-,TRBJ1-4,TGTGCCATCGGAGAGGGACAGGCGGAAAAACTGTTTTTT,CAIGEGQAEKLFF
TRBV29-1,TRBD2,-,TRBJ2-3,TGCAGCGTTGGATCTAGCGGGGGAAATACGCAGTATTTT,CSVGSSGGNTQYF
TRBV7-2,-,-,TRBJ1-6,TGTGCCAGCAGCTTCCTACTTGGGGGGGTTTCACCCCTCCACTTT,CASSFLLGGVSPLHF
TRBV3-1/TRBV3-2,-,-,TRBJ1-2,TGTGCCAGCAGTCAGGGAATAGGGGGCTACACCTTC,CASSQGIGGYTF
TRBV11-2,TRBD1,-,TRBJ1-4,TGTGCCAGCAGTTTCGACAGGGGGGCTAATGAAAAACTGTTTTTT,CASSFDRGANEKLFF
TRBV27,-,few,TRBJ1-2,TGTGCCAGCAGTCCCACAGGGTTTGGCTACACCTTC,CASSPTGFGYTF
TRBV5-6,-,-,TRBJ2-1,TGTGCCAGCAGCTTGCTCAGGGTGGATGAGCAGTTCTTC,CASSLLRVDEQFF
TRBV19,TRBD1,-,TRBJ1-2,TGTGCCAGTAGTCATAGGACAGGGGGCGCAGGTGGCTACACCTTC,CASSHRTGGAGGYTF
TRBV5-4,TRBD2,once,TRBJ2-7,TGTGCCAGCAGCCTATTAGCGGGAGCTAGCTACGAGCAGTACTTC,CASSLLAGASYEQYF
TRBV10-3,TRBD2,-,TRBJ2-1,TGTGCCATCAGTGATGAGGGGACTAGCGGGAGGGCCAGTGGGTACAATGAGCAGTTCTTC,CAISDEGTSGRASGYNEQFF
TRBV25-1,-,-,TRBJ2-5,TGTGCCAGCAGTGCTCACAGGGCCGGCGAGACCCAGTACTTC,CASSAHRAGETQYF
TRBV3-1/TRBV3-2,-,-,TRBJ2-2,TGTGCCAGCAGCCAAGTACCAGGCACCGGGGAGCTGTTTTTT,CASSQVPGTGELFF
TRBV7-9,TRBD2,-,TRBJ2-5,TGTGCCAGCAGCTCTCTTAGCGGGAGGGGAGAGACCCAGTACTTC,CASSSLSGRGETQYF
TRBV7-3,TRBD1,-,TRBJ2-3,TGTGCCAGCAGCTTAACGGGGGACAGGTTAAGGAATACGCAGTATTTT,CASSLTGDRLRNTQYF
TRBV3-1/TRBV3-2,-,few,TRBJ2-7,TGTGCCAGCAGACACATGGTCTACTGGAGCTACGAGCAGTACTTC,CASRHMVYWSYEQYF
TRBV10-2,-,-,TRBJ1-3,TGCGCCAGCAGTGAGTCCGACAGCGATGGAAACACCATATATTTT,CASSESDSDGNTIYF
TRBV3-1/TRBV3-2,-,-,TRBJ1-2,TGTGCCAGCAGCCAACGGGTAAACTATGGCTACACCTTC,CASSQRVNYGYTF
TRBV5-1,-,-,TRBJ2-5,TGCGCCAGCAGCTTGGGCGGCGGTGGGCAAGAGACCCAGTACTTC,CASSLGGGGQETQYF
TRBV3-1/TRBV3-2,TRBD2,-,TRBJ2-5,TGTGCCAGCACCGCTAGCGGGTTCAGGGAAGAGACCCAGTACTTC,CASTASGFREETQYF
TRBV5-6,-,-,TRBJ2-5,TGTGCCAGCAGCTTGTTAACAGGGACCCAGTACTTC,CASSLLTGTQYF
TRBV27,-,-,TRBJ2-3,TGTGCCAGCAGTTTATTTCAGGCTTCAGATACGCAGTATTTT,CASSLFQASDTQYF
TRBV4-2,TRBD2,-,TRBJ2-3,TGTGCCAGCAGCCGATTCCTTCTAGCGGGAAGTATGGATACGCAGTATTTT,CASSRFLLAGSMDTQYF
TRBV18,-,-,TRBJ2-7,TGTGCCAGCTCCCCCTTTGACAGTTCCTACGAGCAGTACTTC,CASSPFDSSYEQYF
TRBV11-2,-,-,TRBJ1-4,TGTGCCAGCAGCTTGGGCGGAGGGTTTTACGAAAAACTGTTTTTT,CASSLGGGFYEKLFF
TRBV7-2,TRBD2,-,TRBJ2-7,TGTGCCAGCAGCTCCGAGCGTCTAGCGGGGTACGAGCAGTACTTC,CASSSERLAGYEQYF
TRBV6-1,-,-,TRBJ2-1,TGTGCCAGCAGTGAAGCCGGGAAGTACTTCTACAATGAGCAGTTCTTC,CASSEAGKYFYNEQFF
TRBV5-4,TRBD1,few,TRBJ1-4,TGTGCCAGCAGCACCGGGACAGGGGATGAAAAACTGTTTTTT,CASSTGTGDEKLFF
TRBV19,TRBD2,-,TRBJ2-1,TGTGCCAGCTCCGGGACTAGCGGGATCAATGAGCAGTTCTTC,CASSGTSGINEQFF
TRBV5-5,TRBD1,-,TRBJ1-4,TGTGCCAGCAGCTTGGCCGGGACAGAAAATGAAAAACTGTTTTTT,CASSLAGTENEKLFF
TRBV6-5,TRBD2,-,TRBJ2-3,TGTGCCAGCAGTTCGACTAGCGGATATAGCACAGATACGCAGTATTTT,CASSSTSGYSTDTQYF
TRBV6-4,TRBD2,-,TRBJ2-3,TGTGCCAGCAGTGACTGGGCTCCCGGGAGGTCCTCTACGCAGTATTTT,CASSDWAPGRSSTQYF
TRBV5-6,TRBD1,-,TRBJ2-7,TGTGCCAGCAGCTTGGCCGGGACAGAGCCCCACGAGCAGTACTTC,CASSLAGTEPHEQYF
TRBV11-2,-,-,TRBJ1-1,TGTGCCAGCAAGAAACAGCCCTTGAACACTGAAGCTTTCTTT,CASKKQPLNTEAFF
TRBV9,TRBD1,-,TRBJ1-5,TGTGCCAGCAGCAAGTTGCCCGGGACAGGGGGCGCCGGTCAGCCCCAGCATTTT,CASSKLPGTGGAGQPQHF
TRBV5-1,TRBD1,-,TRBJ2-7,TGCGCCAGCAGCCCCGGACTGGGACAGGGGACCTACGAGCAGTACTTC,CASSPGLGQGTYEQYF
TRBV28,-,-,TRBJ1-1,TGTGCCAGTGCAGGGATACCCTTGGGCACTGAAGCTTTCTTT,CASAGIPLGTEAFF
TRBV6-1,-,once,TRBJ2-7,TGTGCCAGCAGTGAGGGAGCGGCCCAGGGGGAGCAGTACTTC,CASSEGAAQGEQYF
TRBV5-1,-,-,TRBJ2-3,TGCGCCAGCCGGAGGGATGCAGGGTCAACAGATACGCAGTATTTT,CASRRDAGSTDTQYF
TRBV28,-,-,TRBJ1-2,TGTGCCACTCACCTAAGTAGGGGTGGCTACACCTTC,CATHLSRGGYTF
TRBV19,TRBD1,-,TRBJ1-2,TGTGCCAGTATGAGGGCGGCGACAGGGGAAAGTGGCTACACCTTC,CASMRAATGESGYTF
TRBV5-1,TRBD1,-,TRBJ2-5,TGCGCCAGCAACCCGACAGGGGGCGGAGAGACCCAGTACTTC,CASNPTGGGETQYF
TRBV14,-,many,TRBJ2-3,TGTGCCAGCAGCGCAAATCGGGATACGCAGTATTTT,CASSANRDTQYF
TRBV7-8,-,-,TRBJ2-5,TGTGCCAGCAGCCCCCGGGACTCCAAGCAAGAGACCCAGTACTTC,CASSPRDSKQETQYF
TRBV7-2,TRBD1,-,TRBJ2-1,TGTGCCAGCAGCCCCGGGACAGGGTCGCATGAGCAGTTCTTC,CASSPGTGSHEQFF
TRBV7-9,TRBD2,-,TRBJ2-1,TGTGCCAGCAGCCCAACGGGACTAGCGACGGGGTTTAAGCAGTTCTTC,CASSPTGLATGFKQFF
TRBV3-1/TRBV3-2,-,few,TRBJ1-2,TGTGCCAGCAGCTCAGGACGGGGTAACTATGGCTACACCTTC,CASSSGRGNYGYTF
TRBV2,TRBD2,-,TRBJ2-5,TGTGCCAGCAGTGACGGACTAGCGGAAGAGACCCAGTACTTC,CASSDGLAEETQYF